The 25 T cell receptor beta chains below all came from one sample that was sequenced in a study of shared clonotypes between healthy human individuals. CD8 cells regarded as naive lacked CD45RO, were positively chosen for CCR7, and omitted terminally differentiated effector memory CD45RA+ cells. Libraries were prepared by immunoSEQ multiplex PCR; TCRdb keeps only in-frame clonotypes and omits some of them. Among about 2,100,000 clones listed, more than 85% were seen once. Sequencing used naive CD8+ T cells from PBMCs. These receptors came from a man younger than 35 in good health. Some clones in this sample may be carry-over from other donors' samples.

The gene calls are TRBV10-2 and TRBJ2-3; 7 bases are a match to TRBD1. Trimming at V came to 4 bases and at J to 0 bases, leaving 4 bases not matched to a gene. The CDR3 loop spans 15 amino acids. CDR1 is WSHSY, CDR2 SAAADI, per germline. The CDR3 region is CASSVTGLSTDTQYF. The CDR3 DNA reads TGCGCCAGCAGTGTGACAGGGCTGAGCACAGATACGCAGTATTTT.

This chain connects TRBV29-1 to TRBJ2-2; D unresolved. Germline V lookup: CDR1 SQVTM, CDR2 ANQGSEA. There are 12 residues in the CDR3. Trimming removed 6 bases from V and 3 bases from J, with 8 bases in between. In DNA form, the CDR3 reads TGCAGCGTGCTACTCGACACCGGGGAGCTGTTTTTT. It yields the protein CSVLLDTGELFF.

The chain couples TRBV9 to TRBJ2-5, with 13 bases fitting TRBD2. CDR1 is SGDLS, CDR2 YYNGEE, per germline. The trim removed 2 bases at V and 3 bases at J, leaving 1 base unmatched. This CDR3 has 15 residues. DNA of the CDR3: TGTGCCAGCAGCGTTGGGACTAGCGGGAAAGAGACCCAGTACTTC. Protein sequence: CASSVGTSGKETQYF.

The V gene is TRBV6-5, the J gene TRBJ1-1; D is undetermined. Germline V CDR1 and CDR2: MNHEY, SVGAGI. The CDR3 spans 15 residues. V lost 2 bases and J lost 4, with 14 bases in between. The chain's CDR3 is CASSYGEGLGTEAFF. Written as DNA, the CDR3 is TGTGCCAGCAGTTACGGGGAGGGATTGGGCACTGAAGCTTTCTTT.

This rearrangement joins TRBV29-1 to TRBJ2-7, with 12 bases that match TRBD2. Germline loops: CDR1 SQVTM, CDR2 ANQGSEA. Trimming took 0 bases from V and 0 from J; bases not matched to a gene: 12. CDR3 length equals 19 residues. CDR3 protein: CSVEDLRALAGGTSYEQYF. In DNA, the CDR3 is TGCAGCGTTGAAGATCTTCGAGCACTAGCGGGAGGAACCTCCTACGAGCAGTACTTC.

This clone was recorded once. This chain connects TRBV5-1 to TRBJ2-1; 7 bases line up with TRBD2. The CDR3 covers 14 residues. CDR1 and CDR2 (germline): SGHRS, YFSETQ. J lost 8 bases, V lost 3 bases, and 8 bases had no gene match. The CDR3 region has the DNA TGCGCCAGCAGCTCCTGGACTAGTGTGGATGAGCAGTTCTTC. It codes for CASSSWTSVDEQFF.

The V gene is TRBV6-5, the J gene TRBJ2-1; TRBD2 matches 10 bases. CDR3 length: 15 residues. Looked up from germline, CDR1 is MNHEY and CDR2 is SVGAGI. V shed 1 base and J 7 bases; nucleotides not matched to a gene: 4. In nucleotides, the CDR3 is TGTGCCAGCAGTTACTGGAGCGGGAGGGGAAATGAGCAGTTCTTC. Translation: CASSYWSGRGNEQFF.

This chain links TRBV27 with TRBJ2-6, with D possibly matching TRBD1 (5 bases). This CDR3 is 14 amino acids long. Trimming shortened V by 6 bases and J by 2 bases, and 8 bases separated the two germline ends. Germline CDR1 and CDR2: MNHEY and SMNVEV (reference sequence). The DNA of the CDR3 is TGTGCCAGCAGCCCCAGGGCTGGGGCCAACGTCCTGACTTTC. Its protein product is CASSPRAGANVLTF.

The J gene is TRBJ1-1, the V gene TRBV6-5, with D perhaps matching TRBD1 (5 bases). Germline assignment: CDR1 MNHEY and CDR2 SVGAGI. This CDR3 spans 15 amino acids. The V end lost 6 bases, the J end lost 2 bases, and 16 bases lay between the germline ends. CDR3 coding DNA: TGTGCCAGCAGCCCCTGGGCGGGGGACAACACTGAAGCTTTCTTT. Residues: CASSPWAGDNTEAFF.

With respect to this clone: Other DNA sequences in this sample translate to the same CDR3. CDR3 DNA sequence: TGCGCCAGCAGCCCAGGGCCGGGACTAGCAAAATCCTACAATGAGCAGTTCTTC. It translates to CASSPGPGLAKSYNEQFF. V usage is TRBV4-1 and J usage is TRBJ2-1, with TRBD2 matching 9 bases. V was clipped by 4 bases and J by 1 base; unmatched bases: 11. The CDR3 spans 18 residues. CDR1 is MGHRA and CDR2 is YSYEKL in the germline V gene.

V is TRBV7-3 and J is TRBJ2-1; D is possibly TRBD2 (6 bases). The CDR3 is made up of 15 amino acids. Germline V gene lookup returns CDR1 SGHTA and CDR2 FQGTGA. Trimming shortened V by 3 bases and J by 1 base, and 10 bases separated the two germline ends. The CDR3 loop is CASSFGGWSYNEQFF. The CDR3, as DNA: TGTGCCAGCAGCTTCGGGGGATGGTCCTACAATGAGCAGTTCTTC.

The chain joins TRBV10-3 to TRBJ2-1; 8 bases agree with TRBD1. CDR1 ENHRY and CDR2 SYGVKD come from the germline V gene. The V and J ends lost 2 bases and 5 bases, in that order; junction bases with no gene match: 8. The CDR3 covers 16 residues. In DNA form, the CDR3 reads TGTGCCATCAGTGAGGTGGGACAGGAAACTCACAATGAGCAGTTCTTC. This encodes CAISEVGQETHNEQFF.

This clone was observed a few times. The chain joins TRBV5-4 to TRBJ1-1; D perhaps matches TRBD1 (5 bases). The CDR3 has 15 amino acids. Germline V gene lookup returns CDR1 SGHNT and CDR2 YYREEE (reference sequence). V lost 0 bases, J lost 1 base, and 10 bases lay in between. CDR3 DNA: TGTGCCAGCAGCTTGGCCCTGGGGACGAACACTGAAGCTTTCTTT. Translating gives CASSLALGTNTEAFF.

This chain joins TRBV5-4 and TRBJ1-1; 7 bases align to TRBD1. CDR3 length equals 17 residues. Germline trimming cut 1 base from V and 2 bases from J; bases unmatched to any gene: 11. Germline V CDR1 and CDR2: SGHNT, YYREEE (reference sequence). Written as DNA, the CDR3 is TGTGCCAGCAGCTTGCTCGACAGGGCGCAATTTAACACTGAAGCTTTCTTT. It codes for CASSLLDRAQFNTEAFF.

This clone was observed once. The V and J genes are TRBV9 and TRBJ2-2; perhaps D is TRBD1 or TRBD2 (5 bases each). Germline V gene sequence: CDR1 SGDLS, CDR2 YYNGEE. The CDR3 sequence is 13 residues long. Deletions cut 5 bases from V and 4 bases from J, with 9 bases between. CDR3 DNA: TGTGCCAGCAGGGCTGGGGGCACCGGGGAGCTGTTTTTT. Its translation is CASRAGGTGELFF.

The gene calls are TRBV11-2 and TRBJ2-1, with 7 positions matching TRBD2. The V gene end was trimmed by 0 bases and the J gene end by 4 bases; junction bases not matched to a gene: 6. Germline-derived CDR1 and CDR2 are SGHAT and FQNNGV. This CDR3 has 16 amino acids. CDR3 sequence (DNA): TGTGCCAGCAGCTTAGAACCGGGACTAAGATACAATGAGCAGTTCTTC. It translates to CASSLEPGLRYNEQFF.

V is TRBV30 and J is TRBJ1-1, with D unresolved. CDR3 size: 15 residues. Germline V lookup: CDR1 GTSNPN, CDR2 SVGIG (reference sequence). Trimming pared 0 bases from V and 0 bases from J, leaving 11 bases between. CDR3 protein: CAWSVTVRMNTEAFF. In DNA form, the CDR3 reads TGTGCCTGGAGTGTAACAGTCAGGATGAACACTGAAGCTTTCTTT.

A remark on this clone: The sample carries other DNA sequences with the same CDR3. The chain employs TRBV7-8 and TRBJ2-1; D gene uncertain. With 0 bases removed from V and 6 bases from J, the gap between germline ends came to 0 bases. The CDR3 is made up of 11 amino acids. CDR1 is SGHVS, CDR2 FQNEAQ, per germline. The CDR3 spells CASSLANEQFF. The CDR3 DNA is TGTGCCAGCAGCTTAGCCAATGAGCAGTTCTTC. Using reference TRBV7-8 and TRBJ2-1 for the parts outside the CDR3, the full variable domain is GAGVSQSPRYKVAKRGQDVALRCDPISGHVSLFWYQQALGQGPEFLTYFQNEAQLDKSGLPSDRFFAERPEGSVSTLKIQRTQQEDSAVYLCASSLANEQFFGPGTRLTVL.

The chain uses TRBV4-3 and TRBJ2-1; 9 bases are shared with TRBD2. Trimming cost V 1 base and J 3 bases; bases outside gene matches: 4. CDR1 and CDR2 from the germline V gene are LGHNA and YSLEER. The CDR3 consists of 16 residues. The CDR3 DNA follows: TGCGCCAGCAGCCAAGGGGTAGCGGGAGTCTACAATGAGCAGTTCTTC. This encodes CASSQGVAGVYNEQFF.

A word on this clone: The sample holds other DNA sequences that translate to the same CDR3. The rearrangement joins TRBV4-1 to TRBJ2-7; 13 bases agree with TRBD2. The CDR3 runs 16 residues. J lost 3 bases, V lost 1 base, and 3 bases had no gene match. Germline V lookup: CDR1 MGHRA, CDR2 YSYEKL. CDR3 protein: CASSQAGLAGVYEQYF. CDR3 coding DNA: TGCGCCAGCAGCCAAGCTGGACTAGCGGGAGTCTACGAGCAGTACTTC.

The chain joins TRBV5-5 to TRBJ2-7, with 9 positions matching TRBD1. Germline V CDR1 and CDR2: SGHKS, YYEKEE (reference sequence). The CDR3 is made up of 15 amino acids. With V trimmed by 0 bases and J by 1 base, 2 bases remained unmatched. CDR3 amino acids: CASSLGTGESYEQYF. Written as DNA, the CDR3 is TGTGCCAGCAGCTTGGGGACAGGGGAGTCCTACGAGCAGTACTTC.

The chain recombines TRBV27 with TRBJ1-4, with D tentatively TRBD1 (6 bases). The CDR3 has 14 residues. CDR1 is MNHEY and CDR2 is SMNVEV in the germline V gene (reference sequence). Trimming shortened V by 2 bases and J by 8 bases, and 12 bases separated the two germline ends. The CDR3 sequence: CASSLVGAGEKLFF. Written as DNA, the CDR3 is TGTGCCAGCAGTTTAGTGGGGGCTGGCGAAAAACTGTTTTTT.

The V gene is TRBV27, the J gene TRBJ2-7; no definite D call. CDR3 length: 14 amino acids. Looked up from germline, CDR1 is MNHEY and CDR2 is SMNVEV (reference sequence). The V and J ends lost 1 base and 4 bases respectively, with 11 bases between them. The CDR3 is CASSLLETPYEQYF. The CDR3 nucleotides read TGTGCCAGCAGTTTATTAGAGACGCCATACGAGCAGTACTTC.

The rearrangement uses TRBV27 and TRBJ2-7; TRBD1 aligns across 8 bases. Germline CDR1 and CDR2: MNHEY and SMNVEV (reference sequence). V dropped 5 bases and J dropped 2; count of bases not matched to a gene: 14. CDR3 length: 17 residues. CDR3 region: CASSLLPGQAGPYEQYF. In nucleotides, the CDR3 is TGTGCCAGCAGTCTCCTCCCGGGACAGGCTGGACCCTACGAGCAGTACTTC.

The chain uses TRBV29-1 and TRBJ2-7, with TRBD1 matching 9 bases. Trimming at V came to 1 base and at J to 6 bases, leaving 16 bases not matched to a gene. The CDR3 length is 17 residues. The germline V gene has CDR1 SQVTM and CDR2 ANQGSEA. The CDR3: CSVEVGDRVIQWGEQYF. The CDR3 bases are TGCAGCGTTGAAGTAGGGGACAGGGTCATTCAGTGGGGCGAGCAGTACTTC.